These T cell receptor beta chains were read from a single sample in a study of T cell changes during pregnancy in multiple sclerosis. Sequencing used immunoSEQ multiplex PCR; TCRdb keeps in-frame clones, though not all of them. The sample has 90,000 to 120,000 clones; 80% to 95% are singletons. Here the sequenced sample was peripheral blood, taken in the third trimester of pregnancy. Every receptor here comes from a female donor in good health, enrolled as a control in a pregnancy study. Both conserved end residues are trimmed from each CDR3. A D gene is named only where the DNA matches it firmly.

cdr3_length d_call j_call v_call cdr3_aa
12 . TRBJ2-7 TRBV6-5 ASSSTGSSYEQY
14 TRBD1 TRBJ1-1 TRBV7-2 ASSSGQGIMNTEAF
11 . TRBJ1-4 TRBV2 ASRSTTNEKLF
16 TRBD2 TRBJ2-1 TRBV9 ASSVVGLAGGSNNEQF
14 . TRBJ1-2 TRBV5-6 ASSFLSRGQEAGYT
12 TRBD1 TRBJ2-7 TRBV11-2 ASTRDRAEFEQY
14 TRBD1 TRBJ2-3 TRBV7-9 ASSLWHGTGADTQY
11 . TRBJ1-5 TRBV29-1 SVVADSNQPQH
13 TRBD1 TRBJ1-5 TRBV9 ASSGTGVANQPQH
13 . TRBJ1-1 TRBV6-5 ASSLALGGSTEAF
10 . TRBJ2-2 TRBV7-2 ASSLSTGELF
14 . TRBJ1-3 TRBV5-8 ASSSKNGISGNTIY
12 TRBD1 TRBJ2-7 TRBV18 ASSPQDRNYEQY
12 TRBD2 TRBJ2-7 TRBV14 ATSSGAGSYEQY
15 TRBD1 TRBJ2-3 TRBV19 ASSIDLDRGVSDTQY
14 TRBD2 TRBJ2-3 TRBV25-1 ASSEFLAGDTDTQY
10 . TRBJ2-5 TRBV7-8 ASSLQRETQY
13 TRBD1 TRBJ2-3 TRBV7-9 ASRKQGAIADTQY
11 . TRBJ1-1 TRBV10-3 AISQDRNTEAF
12 TRBD2 TRBJ2-1 TRBV19 ASMSSGGHNEQF
13 TRBD1 TRBJ2-5 TRBV7-2 ASSLGDRGRETQY
17 TRBD2 TRBJ2-1 TRBV4-2 ASSPTTSGGAGGYNEQF
13 TRBD1 TRBJ1-4 TRBV9 ASSPGGQSNEKLF
13 TRBD1 TRBJ1-6 TRBV5-1 ASSLGGQDNSPLH
12 TRBD2 TRBJ2-1 TRBV7-3 ASGRLAGTDEQF
13 . TRBJ2-7 TRBV11-3 ASSPEAMGSYEQY
12 TRBD1 TRBJ1-6 TRBV10-2 ASSAGTGFSLLH
13 TRBD1 TRBJ2-3 TRBV6-5 ASRAGTGDTDTQY
13 TRBD1 TRBJ1-1 TRBV6-5 ASSSPDRGGTEAF
12 TRBD1 TRBJ2-7 TRBV13 ASSAGGSIYEQY
12 . TRBJ1-1 TRBV6-4 ASREDRTRSEAF
13 . TRBJ2-3 TRBV5-8 ASSLGQVYGDTQY
13 . TRBJ1-1 TRBV18 ASSPGAVSNTEAF
13 TRBD2 TRBJ2-7 TRBV5-1 ASSLTLAGTYEQY
14 TRBD1 TRBJ1-2 TRBV19 ASSIFGTGINYGYT
15 . TRBJ2-3 TRBV5-1 ASSLVVAAASTDTQY
16 TRBD1 TRBJ1-4 TRBV7-9 ASSPGQGGNAVREKLF
14 . TRBJ1-1 TRBV11-1 ASIPLGRGGNTEAF
14 TRBD2 TRBJ2-1 TRBV18 ASSPLNSGAGNEQF
11 . TRBJ1-1 TRBV2 ASVRTEANEAF
12 TRBD1 TRBJ2-7 TRBV25-1 ASSFRTGNYEQY
13 TRBD2 TRBJ2-3 TRBV4-3 ASSQVSGGTDTQY
14 TRBD2 TRBJ2-3 TRBV4-3 ASSQETSGVRDTQY
13 TRBD2 TRBJ2-1 TRBV18 ASSPPVAGDNEQF
12 . TRBJ2-1 TRBV7-2 ASSPGGSQNEQF
15 TRBD1 TRBJ2-5 TRBV7-9 ASSSAQLDRGWETQY
10 . TRBJ1-2 TRBV11-3 ASTISGEGYT